This T cell receptor (beta chain) was sequenced in a study of shared clonotypes between healthy human individuals. Germline V gene sequence: CDR1 SGDLS, CDR2 YYNGEE. This CDR3 is built from 14 residues. Trimming left V 0 bases short and J 5 bases short, with 9 bases between. Method: immunoSEQ multiplex PCR; TCRdb's copy keeps in-frame clones and lacks some. Among about 580,000 clones listed, 95% to 98% were seen once. Terminally differentiated effector memory CD45RA+ cells were left out of the naive CD8 fraction, which was CD45RO-negative and positively selected for CCR7. The gene calls are TRBV9 and TRBJ1-5, with D unresolved. The sequence was obtained from a man in his thirties or forties in good health. Material: naive CD8+ T cells sorted from blood. CDR3 sequence reads: CASSVGTPDQPQHF. DNA for the CDR3: TGTGCCAGCAGCGTAGGAACACCAGATCAGCCCCAGCATTTT.